This T cell receptor beta chain is drawn from a study of shared clonotypes between healthy human individuals. V was pared by 10 bases and J by 0 bases, with 16 bases between. In germline, CDR1 is MNHNS, CDR2 SASEGT. This CDR3 has 15 residues. Generated by immunoSEQ multiplex PCR, the TCRdb table keeps only in-frame clones and is missing some. This table holds approximately 2.3 million clones, more than 85% found once. Sequencing input: naive CD4+ T cells from PBMCs. Noted subset: CD45RA+ positively selected. This TCR was sampled from a young man in good health. Some clones in this sample may be carry-over from other donors' samples. This rearrangement joins TRBV6-1 to TRBJ2-1; D is ambiguous. CDR3 protein: CAISPSAYSYNEQFF. DNA of the CDR3: TGTGCCATCAGCCCAAGCGCCTACTCCTACAATGAGCAGTTCTTC.